This note documents a single T cell receptor (beta chain) sequence. The antigen remains unidentified. The data were produced by immunoSEQ multiplex PCR, yet TCRdb's version contains in-frame clones alone and is incomplete. There are about 70,000 clones in the sample; about 84% occur only once, and over 5% lies in the top ten. The sample is drawn from a study of OX40 agonist ivuxolimab in advanced cancers. General observations from the study: Relatively little clonal expansion, among the lowest observed, appeared in partial responders at 0.1-3.0 mg/kg. Averaging showed that CD8+ T cells had more expanded clones than CD4+ did. By week 6 at 0.1 to 3.0 mg/kg, blood CD4+ and CD8+ T cells had expanded clonally.

V lost 6 bases to trimming and J lost 0 bases, with 10 bases between them. Germline CDR1 is ENHRY and CDR2 is SYGVKD. The CDR3 contains 14 residues. Autoimmune disease history or systemic immunosuppression excluded patients. The gene calls are TRBV10-3 and TRBJ2-3; D gene ambiguous. The material sequenced was CD4+ or CD8+ T cells sorted from blood, taken in a trial of the OX40 agonist ivuxolimab. The source is an adult with an advanced solid tumor such as melanoma, head and neck, liver or kidney cancer. The CDR3 spells CAIRSSLSTDTQYF. The CDR3 nucleotides read TGTGCCATCAGATCCTCCCTAAGCACAGATACGCAGTATTTT.